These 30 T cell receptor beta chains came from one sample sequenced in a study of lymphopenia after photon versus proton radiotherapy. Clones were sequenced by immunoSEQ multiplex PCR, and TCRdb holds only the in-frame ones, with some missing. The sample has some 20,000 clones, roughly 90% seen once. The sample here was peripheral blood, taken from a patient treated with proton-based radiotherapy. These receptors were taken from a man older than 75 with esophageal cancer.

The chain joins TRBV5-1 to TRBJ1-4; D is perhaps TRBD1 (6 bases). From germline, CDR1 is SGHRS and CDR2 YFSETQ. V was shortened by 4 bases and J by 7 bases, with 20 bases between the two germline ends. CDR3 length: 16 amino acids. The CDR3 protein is CASSPTRQVRFEKLFF. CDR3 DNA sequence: TGCGCCAGCAGCCCCACCCGACAGGTTCGGTTTGAAAAACTGTTTTTT.

The CDR3 DNA is TGTGCCAGCAGTGTACAGGGGTATTTCGACTCTGGGGCCAACGTCCTGACTTTC. As protein: CASSVQGYFDSGANVLTF. V usage is TRBV27 and J usage is TRBJ2-6; 7 bases line up with TRBD1. Unmatched junction bases numbered 10, after V lost 5 bases and J lost 0 bases. Per the germline V gene, CDR1 is MNHEY and CDR2 is SMNVEV (reference sequence). This CDR3 comprises 18 residues.

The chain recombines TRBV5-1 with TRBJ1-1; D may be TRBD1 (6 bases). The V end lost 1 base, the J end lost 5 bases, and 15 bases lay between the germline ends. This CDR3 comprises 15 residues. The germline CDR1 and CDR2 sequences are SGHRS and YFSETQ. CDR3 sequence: CASSLFSGEGTEAFF. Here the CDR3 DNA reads TGCGCCAGCAGCTTGTTCTCAGGGGAAGGTACTGAAGCTTTCTTT. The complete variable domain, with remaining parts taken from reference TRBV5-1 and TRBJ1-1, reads KAGVTQTPRYLIKTRGQQVTLSCSPISGHRSVSWYQQTPGQGLQFLFEYFSETQRNKGNFPGRFSGRQFSNSRSEMNVSTLELGDSALYLCASSLFSGEGTEAFFGQGTRLTVV.

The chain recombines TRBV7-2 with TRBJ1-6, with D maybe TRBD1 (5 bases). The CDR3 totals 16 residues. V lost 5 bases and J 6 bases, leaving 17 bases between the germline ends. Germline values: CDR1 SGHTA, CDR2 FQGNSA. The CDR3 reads CASSVRRAGSNSPLHF. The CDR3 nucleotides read TGTGCCAGCAGCGTAAGGAGGGCAGGGAGTAATTCACCCCTCCACTTT.

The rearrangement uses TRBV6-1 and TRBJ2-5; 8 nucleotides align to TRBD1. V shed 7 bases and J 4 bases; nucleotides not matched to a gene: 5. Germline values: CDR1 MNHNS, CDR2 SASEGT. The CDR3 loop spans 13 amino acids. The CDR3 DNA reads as TGTGCCAGCACCGGACAGGGTGGAGAGACCCAGTACTTC. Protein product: CASTGQGGETQYF.

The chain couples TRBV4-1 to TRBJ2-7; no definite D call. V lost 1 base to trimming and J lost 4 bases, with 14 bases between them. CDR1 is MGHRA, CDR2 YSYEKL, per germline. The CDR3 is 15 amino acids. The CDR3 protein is CASSQAVAGVYEQYF. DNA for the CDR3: TGCGCCAGCAGCCAAGCGGTGGCAGGTGTTTACGAGCAGTACTTC.

The CDR3 DNA is TGCGCCAGCAAACAGGGGGCTGTAGCTTTCTTT. Amino acids: CASKQGAVAFF. The chain joins TRBV5-1 to TRBJ1-1; 9 bases align to TRBD1. The CDR3 runs 11 residues. CDR1 and CDR2 (germline): SGHRS, YFSETQ. The trim removed 6 bases at V and 10 bases at J, leaving 4 bases unmatched.

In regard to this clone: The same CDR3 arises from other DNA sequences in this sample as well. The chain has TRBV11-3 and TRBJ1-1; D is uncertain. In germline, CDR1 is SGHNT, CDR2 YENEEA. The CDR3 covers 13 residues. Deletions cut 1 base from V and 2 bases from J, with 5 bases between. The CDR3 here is CASSLGRNTEAFF. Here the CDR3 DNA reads TGTGCCAGCAGCTTAGGGCGAAACACTGAAGCTTTCTTT.

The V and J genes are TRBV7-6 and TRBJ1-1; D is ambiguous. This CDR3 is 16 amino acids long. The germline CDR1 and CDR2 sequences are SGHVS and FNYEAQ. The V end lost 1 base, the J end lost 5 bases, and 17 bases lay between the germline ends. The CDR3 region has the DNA TGTGCCAGCAGCTTAGTGGCAGGTCTAAGGTGGACTGAAGCTTTCTTT. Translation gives CASSLVAGLRWTEAFF.

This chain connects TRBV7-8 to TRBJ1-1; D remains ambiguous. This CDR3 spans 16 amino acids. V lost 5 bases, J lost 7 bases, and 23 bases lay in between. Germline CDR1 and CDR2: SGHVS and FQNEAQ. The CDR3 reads CASSPQAGTILLEAFF. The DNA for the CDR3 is TGTGCCAGCAGCCCCCAAGCGGGAACTATCCTACTTGAAGCTTTCTTT.

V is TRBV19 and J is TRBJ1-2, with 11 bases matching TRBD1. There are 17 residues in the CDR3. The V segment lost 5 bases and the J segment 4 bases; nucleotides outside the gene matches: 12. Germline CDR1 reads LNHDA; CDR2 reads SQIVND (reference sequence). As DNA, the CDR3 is TGTGCCAGTAGTCTCCGGACAGGGGGCTACTCTACCTATGGCTACACCTTC. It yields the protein CASSLRTGGYSTYGYTF.

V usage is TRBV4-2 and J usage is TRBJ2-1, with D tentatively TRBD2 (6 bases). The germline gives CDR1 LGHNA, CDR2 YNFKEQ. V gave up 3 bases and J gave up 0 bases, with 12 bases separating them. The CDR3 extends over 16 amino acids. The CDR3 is CASSQAGSSSYNEQFF. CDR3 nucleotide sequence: TGTGCCAGCAGCCAGGCCGGGAGCAGCTCCTACAATGAGCAGTTCTTC.

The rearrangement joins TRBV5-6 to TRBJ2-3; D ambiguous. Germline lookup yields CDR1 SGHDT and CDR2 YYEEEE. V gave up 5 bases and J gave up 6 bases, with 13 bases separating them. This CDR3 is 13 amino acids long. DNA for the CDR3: TGTGCCAGCAGTCGAGATTTAGGGGATACGCAGTATTTT. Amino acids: CASSRDLGDTQYF.

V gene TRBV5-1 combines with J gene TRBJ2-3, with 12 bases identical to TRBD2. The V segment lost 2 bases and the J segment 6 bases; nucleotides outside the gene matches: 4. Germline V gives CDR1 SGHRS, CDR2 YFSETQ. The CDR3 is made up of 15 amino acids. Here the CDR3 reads CASSFASGGADTQYF. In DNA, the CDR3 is TGCGCCAGCAGCTTCGCTAGCGGGGGGGCTGATACGCAGTATTTT. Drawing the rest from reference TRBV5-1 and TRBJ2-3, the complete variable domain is KAGVTQTPRYLIKTRGQQVTLSCSPISGHRSVSWYQQTPGQGLQFLFEYFSETQRNKGNFPGRFSGRQFSNSRSEMNVSTLELGDSALYLCASSFASGGADTQYFGPGTRLTVL.

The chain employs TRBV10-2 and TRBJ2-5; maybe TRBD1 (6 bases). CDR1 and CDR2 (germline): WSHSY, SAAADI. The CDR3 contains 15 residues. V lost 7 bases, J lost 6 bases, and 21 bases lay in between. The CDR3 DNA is TGCGCCAGCAAGCGAGGCCCGGACAGTGATAAGACCCAGTACTTC. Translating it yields CASKRGPDSDKTQYF.

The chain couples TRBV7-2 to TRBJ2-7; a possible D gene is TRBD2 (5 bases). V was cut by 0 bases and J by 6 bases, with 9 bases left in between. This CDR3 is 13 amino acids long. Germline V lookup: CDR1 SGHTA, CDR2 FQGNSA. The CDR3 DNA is TGTGCCAGCAGCTTAGCTAATAGCGTCGAGCAGTACTTC. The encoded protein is CASSLANSVEQYF. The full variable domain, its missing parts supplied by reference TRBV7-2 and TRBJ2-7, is GAGVSQSPSNKVTEKGKDVELRCDPISGHTALYWYRQSLGQGLEFLIYFQGNSAPDKSGLPSDRFSAERTGGSVSTLTIQRTQQEDSAVYLCASSLANSVEQYFGPGTRLTVT.

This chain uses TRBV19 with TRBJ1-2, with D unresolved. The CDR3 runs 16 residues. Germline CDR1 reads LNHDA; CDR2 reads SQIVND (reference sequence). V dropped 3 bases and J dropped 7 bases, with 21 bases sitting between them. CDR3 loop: CASSIVGKRINSGYTF. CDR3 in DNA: TGTGCCAGTAGTATTGTCGGGAAGAGGATTAATAGTGGCTACACCTTC.

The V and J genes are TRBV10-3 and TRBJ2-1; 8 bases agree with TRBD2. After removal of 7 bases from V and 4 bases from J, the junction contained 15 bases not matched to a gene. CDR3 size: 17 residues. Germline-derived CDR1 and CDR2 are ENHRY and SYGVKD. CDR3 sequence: CAIKAAGGTYRYNEQFF. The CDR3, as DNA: TGTGCCATCAAGGCGGCGGGGGGCACCTACCGATACAATGAGCAGTTCTTC.

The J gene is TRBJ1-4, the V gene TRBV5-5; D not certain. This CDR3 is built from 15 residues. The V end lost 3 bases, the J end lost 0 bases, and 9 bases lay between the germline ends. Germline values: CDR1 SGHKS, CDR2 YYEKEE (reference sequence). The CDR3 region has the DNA TGTGCCAGCAGCTCCCGGTCAGCAACTAATGAAAAACTGTTTTTT. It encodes CASSSRSATNEKLFF.

The CDR3 reads CASSPAGYLNYGYTF. The CDR3 DNA is TGTGCCAGCTCCCCTGCCGGGTACCTTAACTATGGCTACACCTTC. V gene TRBV6-4 combines with J gene TRBJ1-2, with D hard to call. The germline V and J ends were trimmed by 8 bases and 1 base, with 17 bases remaining between them. Germline CDR1 and CDR2: MRHNA and SNTAGT. The CDR3 contains 15 residues.

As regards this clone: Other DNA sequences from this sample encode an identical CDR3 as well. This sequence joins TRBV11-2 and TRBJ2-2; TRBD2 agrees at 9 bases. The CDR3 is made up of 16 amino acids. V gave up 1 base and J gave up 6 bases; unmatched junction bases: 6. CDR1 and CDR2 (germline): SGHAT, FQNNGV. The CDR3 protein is CASSLGRGGSSGELFF. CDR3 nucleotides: TGTGCCAGCAGCTTAGGGCGGGGGGGGTCTTCCGGGGAGCTGTTTTTT.

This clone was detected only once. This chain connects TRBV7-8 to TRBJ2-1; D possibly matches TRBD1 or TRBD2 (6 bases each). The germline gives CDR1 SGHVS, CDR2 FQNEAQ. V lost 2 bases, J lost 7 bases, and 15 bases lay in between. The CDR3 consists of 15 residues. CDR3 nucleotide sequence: TGTGCCAGCAGCTTATGGCTAGGGGGGAGGAATGAGCAGTTCTTC. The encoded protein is CASSLWLGGRNEQFF.

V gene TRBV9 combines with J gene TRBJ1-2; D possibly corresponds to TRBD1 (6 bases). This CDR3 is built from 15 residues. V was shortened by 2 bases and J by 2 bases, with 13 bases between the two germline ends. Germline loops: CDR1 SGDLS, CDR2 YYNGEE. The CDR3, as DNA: TGTGCCAGCAGCGTGGGGGACACGTTAAACTATGGCTACACCTTC. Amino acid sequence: CASSVGDTLNYGYTF.

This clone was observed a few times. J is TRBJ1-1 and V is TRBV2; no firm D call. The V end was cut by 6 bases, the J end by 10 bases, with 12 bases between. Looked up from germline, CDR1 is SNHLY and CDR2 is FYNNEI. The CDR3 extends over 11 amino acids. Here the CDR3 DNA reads TGTGCCAGCAGGTCTCTCATGATAGCTTTCTTT. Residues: CASRSLMIAFF.

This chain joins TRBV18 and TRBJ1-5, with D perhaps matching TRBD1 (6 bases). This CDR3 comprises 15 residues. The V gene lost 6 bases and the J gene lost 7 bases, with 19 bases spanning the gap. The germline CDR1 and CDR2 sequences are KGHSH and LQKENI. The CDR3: CASSTQEGGLQPQHF. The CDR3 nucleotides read TGTGCCAGCTCCACGCAGGAGGGGGGGTTACAGCCCCAGCATTTT.

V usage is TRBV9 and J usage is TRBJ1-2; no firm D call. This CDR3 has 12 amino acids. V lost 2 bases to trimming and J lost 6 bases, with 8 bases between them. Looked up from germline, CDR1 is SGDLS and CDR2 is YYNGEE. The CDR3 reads CASSVDGDGYTF. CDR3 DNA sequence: TGTGCCAGCAGCGTGGATGGGGATGGCTACACCTTC.

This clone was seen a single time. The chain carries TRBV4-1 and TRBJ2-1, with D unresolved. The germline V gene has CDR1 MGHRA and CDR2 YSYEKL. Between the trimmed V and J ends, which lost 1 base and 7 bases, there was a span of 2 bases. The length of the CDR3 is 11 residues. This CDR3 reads CASSQVNEQFF. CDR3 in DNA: TGCGCCAGCAGCCAAGTAAATGAGCAGTTCTTC.

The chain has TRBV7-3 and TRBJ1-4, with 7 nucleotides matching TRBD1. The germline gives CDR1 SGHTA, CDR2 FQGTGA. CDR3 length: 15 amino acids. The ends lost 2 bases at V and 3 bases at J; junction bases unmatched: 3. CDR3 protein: CASSLFGTANEKLFF. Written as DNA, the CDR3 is TGTGCCAGCAGCTTATTCGGGACAGCTAATGAAAAACTGTTTTTT.

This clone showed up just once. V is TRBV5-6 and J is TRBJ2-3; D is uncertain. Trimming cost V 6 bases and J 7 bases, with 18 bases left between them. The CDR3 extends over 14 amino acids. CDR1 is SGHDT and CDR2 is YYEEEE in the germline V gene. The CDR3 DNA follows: TGTGCCAGCAAGGAGAATGGAGTTTCAAATACGCAGTATTTT. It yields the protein CASKENGVSNTQYF.

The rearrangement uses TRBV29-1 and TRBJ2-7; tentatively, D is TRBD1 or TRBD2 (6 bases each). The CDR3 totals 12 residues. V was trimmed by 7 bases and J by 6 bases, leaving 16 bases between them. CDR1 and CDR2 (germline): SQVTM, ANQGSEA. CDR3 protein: CSALPGGGEQYF. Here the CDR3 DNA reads TGCAGCGCCCTTCCCGGGGGCGGCGAGCAGTACTTC.